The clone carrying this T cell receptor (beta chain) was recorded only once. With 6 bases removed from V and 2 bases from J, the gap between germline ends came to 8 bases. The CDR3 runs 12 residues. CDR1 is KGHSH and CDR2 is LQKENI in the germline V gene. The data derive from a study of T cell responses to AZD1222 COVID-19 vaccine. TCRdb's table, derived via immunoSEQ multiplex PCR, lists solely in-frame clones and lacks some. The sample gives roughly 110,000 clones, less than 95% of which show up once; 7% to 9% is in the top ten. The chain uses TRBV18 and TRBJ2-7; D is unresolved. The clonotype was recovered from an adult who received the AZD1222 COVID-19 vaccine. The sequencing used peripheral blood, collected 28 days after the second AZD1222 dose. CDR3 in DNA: TGTGCCAGCTCTCCATCCCCCTACGAGCAGTACTTC. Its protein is CASSPSPYEQYF.